This passage covers 27 T cell receptor beta chains from one sample sequenced in a study of cytomegalovirus exposure and HLA in healthy donors. 13 Jbeta primers and 60 Vbeta primers were used for the PCR. This table comes from immunoSEQ multiplex PCR, and its TCRdb copy is limited to in-frame clones, with some not included. The sample lists over 150,000 clones; roughly 80% were seen once. Sequencing was performed on PBMCs. These receptors originate from a man aged 25-45 years in good health and CMV-seropositive.

The chain employs TRBV7-9 and TRBJ1-1; 10 bases match TRBD1. Germline values: CDR1 SEHNR, CDR2 FQNEAQ (reference sequence). V dropped 5 bases and J dropped 7; count of bases not matched to a gene: 13. The CDR3 sequence is 16 residues long. The CDR3 DNA reads as TGTGCCAGCAGCCCTACTACCGGGACAGGGGCGGATGAAGCTTTCTTT. It yields the protein CASSPTTGTGADEAFF.

V gene TRBV5-1 combines with J gene TRBJ2-5; D may be TRBD2 (6 bases). Germline V CDR1 and CDR2: SGHRS, YFSETQ. Trimming cost V 5 bases and J 3 bases, with 14 bases left between them. CDR3 length: 14 residues. This chain's CDR3 is CASRLGTYEETQYF. The CDR3 DNA follows: TGCGCCAGCAGACTCGGGACTTACGAAGAGACCCAGTACTTC. Full variable domain (remainder filled in from reference TRBV5-1 and TRBJ2-5): KAGVTQTPRYLIKTRGQQVTLSCSPISGHRSVSWYQQTPGQGLQFLFEYFSETQRNKGNFPGRFSGRQFSNSRSEMNVSTLELGDSALYLCASRLGTYEETQYFGPGTRLLVL.

J is TRBJ2-1 and V is TRBV7-2; TRBD2 matches 10 bases. This CDR3 is built from 16 residues. Trimming removed 5 bases from V and 7 bases from J; junction bases left unmatched: 11. Germline V CDR1 and CDR2: SGHTA, FQGNSA. CDR3 in amino acids: CASSPLAGDFYNEQFF. CDR3 bases: TGTGCCAGCAGCCCCCTAGCGGGGGACTTCTATAATGAGCAGTTCTTC.

The chain couples TRBV14 to TRBJ1-1, with D unresolved. The CDR3 totals 13 residues. The V end lost 1 base, the J end lost 10 bases, and 13 bases lay between the germline ends. Germline assignment: CDR1 SGHDN and CDR2 FVKESK. DNA of the CDR3: TGTGCCAGCAGCCAAGGACCGGGAAGAGGAGCTTTCTTT. It yields the protein CASSQGPGRGAFF. Combining the CDR3 with reference TRBV14 and TRBJ1-1 gives the whole variable domain EAGVTQFPSHSVIEKGQTVTLRCDPISGHDNLYWYRRVMGKEIKFLLHFVKESKQDESGMPNNRFLAERTGGTYSTLKVQPAELEDSGVYFCASSQGPGRGAFFGQGTRLTVV.

V is TRBV29-1 and J is TRBJ2-3; 7 bases line up with TRBD2. In germline, CDR1 is SQVTM, CDR2 ANQGSEA. Losses at the gene ends were 5 bases for V and 3 bases for J; bases not matched to a gene: 8. CDR3 length: 14 amino acids. CDR3 in DNA: TGCAGCGTTCCCCTGGGACTAATAACAGATACGCAGTATTTT. It codes for CSVPLGLITDTQYF.

This clone was seen more than once but under ten times. J is TRBJ1-2 and V is TRBV10-3; TRBD1 matches 8 bases. Trimming removed 4 bases from V and 6 bases from J; junction bases left unmatched: 10. Germline-derived CDR1 and CDR2 are ENHRY and SYGVKD. This CDR3 spans 15 amino acids. CDR3 DNA sequence: TGTGCCATCAGTGTGAGTGGACAGGGAGGAGATGGCTACACCTTC. As protein: CAISVSGQGGDGYTF.

The chain has TRBV7-2 and TRBJ2-2; TRBD2 might be the D (6 bases). The germline V gene encodes CDR1 SGHTA and CDR2 FQGNSA. The CDR3 is made up of 15 amino acids. The germline V and J ends were trimmed by 6 bases and 0 bases, with 11 bases remaining between them. The CDR3 DNA follows: TGTGCCAGCAGGAGGGCTAGCGCGAACACCGGGGAGCTGTTTTTT. Translated: CASRRASANTGELFF.

V usage is TRBV6-4 and J usage is TRBJ2-1, with D possibly matching TRBD2 (5 bases). CDR3 length: 13 residues. In germline, CDR1 is MRHNA, CDR2 SNTAGT. Trimming stripped 6 bases from V and 10 bases from J, with 16 bases between. The CDR3 DNA reads as TGTGCCAGCAGCGCTCACTTGGGCGGGGAGCAGTTCTTC. It translates to CASSAHLGGEQFF.

The chain links TRBV5-6 to TRBJ2-7; D is ambiguous. The CDR3 is made up of 13 amino acids. Germline V lookup: CDR1 SGHDT, CDR2 YYEEEE. V lost 0 bases and J lost 4, with 8 bases in between. The CDR3 region is CASSLGAQYEQYF. CDR3 DNA: TGTGCCAGCAGCTTGGGGGCGCAGTACGAGCAGTACTTC.

The rearrangement uses TRBV9 and TRBJ2-6, with D unresolved. CDR1 and CDR2 (germline): SGDLS, YYNGEE. CDR3 length: 15 residues. The germline V and J ends were trimmed by 0 bases and 6 bases, with 10 bases remaining between them. CDR3 amino acids: CASSVGLELANVLTF. The CDR3, as DNA: TGTGCCAGCAGCGTAGGTCTAGAATTGGCCAACGTCCTGACTTTC.

The rearrangement joins TRBV5-1 to TRBJ2-3, with 12 bases fitting TRBD1. The trim removed 1 base at V and 6 bases at J, leaving 6 bases unmatched. Germline loops: CDR1 SGHRS, CDR2 YFSETQ. The CDR3 consists of 16 residues. The CDR3 nucleotides read TGCGCCAGCAGCTTGTTAGGGACAGGGGGCTCGGATACGCAGTATTTT. Residues: CASSLLGTGGSDTQYF.

The rearrangement uses TRBV27 and TRBJ1-4, with D maybe TRBD1 (5 bases). V shed 5 bases and J shed 4 bases, with 8 bases lying between them. Germline CDR1 MNHEY, CDR2 SMNVEV (reference sequence). The CDR3 length is 13 residues. DNA for the CDR3: TGTGCCAGCAGTCGACAGCGTAATGAAAAACTGTTTTTT. Amino acids: CASSRQRNEKLFF.

The count of this clone is one. The gene calls are TRBV7-2 and TRBJ2-1, with a weak D call TRBD2 (5 bases). Trimming pared 0 bases from V and 0 bases from J, leaving 9 bases between. Per germline, CDR1 SGHTA and CDR2 FQGNSA. CDR3 length equals 16 residues. This CDR3 reads CASSLAGRASYNEQFF. The CDR3 DNA reads TGTGCCAGCAGCTTAGCTGGGCGGGCCTCCTACAATGAGCAGTTCTTC.

The chain has TRBV6-5 and TRBJ2-7; 8 bases align to TRBD2. The CDR3 extends over 16 amino acids. Germline lookup yields CDR1 MNHEY and CDR2 SVGAGI. J lost 0 bases, V lost 0 bases, and 4 bases had no gene match. The CDR3 region has the DNA TGTGCCAGCAGTTACTCGTCTGGGACTAGCTCCTACGAGCAGTACTTC. This encodes CASSYSSGTSSYEQYF.

In DNA form, the CDR3 reads TGCGCCAGCAGCACGGCACGGACTAGCGGGGGGAGCTCCTACGAGCAGTACTTC. Its translation is CASSTARTSGGSSYEQYF. This chain links TRBV5-1 with TRBJ2-7, with TRBD2 identical over 14 bases. Germline V gene data show CDR1 as SGHRS and CDR2 as YFSETQ. Unmatched junction bases numbered 9, after V lost 4 bases and J lost 0 bases. The CDR3 sequence is 18 residues long. The variable domain in full, completed from reference TRBV5-1 and TRBJ2-7, reads KAGVTQTPRYLIKTRGQQVTLSCSPISGHRSVSWYQQTPGQGLQFLFEYFSETQRNKGNFPGRFSGRQFSNSRSEMNVSTLELGDSALYLCASSTARTSGGSSYEQYFGPGTRLTVT.

The chain couples TRBV27 to TRBJ2-2; TRBD1 agrees at 7 bases. Trimming at V came to 6 bases and at J to 5 bases, leaving 9 bases not matched to a gene. Germline V gene lookup returns CDR1 MNHEY and CDR2 SMNVEV (reference sequence). The CDR3 is 15 residues long. CDR3 bases: TGTGCCAGCAGCGAAGAGCCCAGGGGGACCGGGGAGCTGTTTTTT. Protein: CASSEEPRGTGELFF.

The J gene is TRBJ2-7, the V gene TRBV27, with 7 positions matching TRBD2. Germline CDR1 is MNHEY and CDR2 is SMNVEV (reference sequence). CDR3 length: 12 amino acids. V trimming: 6 bases; J trimming: 1 base; junction bases outside the gene matches: 0. This CDR3 reads CASSGRSYEQYF. In DNA, the CDR3 is TGTGCCAGCAGCGGGAGGTCCTACGAGCAGTACTTC.

This clone was picked up a small number of times. The chain joins TRBV13 to TRBJ2-7; 9 bases agree with TRBD2. V shed 7 bases and J 3 bases; nucleotides not matched to a gene: 10. The CDR3 runs to 15 residues. Germline V gene data show CDR1 as PRHDT and CDR2 as FYEKMQ (reference sequence). CDR3 coding DNA: TGTGCCAGCACCCTTAGCGGGAGTAGGGGCTACGAGCAGTACTTC. It translates to CASTLSGSRGYEQYF.

The rearrangement links TRBV11-2 to TRBJ2-1; 7 nucleotides align to TRBD2. After removal of 4 bases from V and 7 bases from J, the junction contained 4 bases not matched to a gene. The CDR3 has 13 residues. Germline assignment: CDR1 SGHAT and CDR2 FQNNGV. This CDR3 is CASSYGRPNEQFF. CDR3 nucleotides: TGTGCCAGCAGCTACGGGAGGCCTAATGAGCAGTTCTTC. Together with reference TRBV11-2 and TRBJ2-1, the CDR3 gives the full variable domain: EAGVAQSPRYKIIEKRQSVAFWCNPISGHATLYWYQQILGQGPKLLIQFQNNGVVDDSQLPKDRFSAERLKGVDSTLKIQPAKLEDSAVYLCASSYGRPNEQFFGPGTRLTVL.

This rearrangement joins TRBV30 to TRBJ2-1; D not resolved. From germline, CDR1 is GTSNPN and CDR2 SVGIG (reference sequence). The V end lost 3 bases, the J end lost 9 bases, and 18 bases lay between the germline ends. The CDR3 spans 14 residues. CDR3 loop: CAWRGKGLPGEQFF. The CDR3 DNA reads TGTGCCTGGAGGGGTAAAGGCCTCCCGGGTGAGCAGTTCTTC.

This clone was recorded once. The rearrangement joins TRBV6-6 to TRBJ2-2; D ambiguous. Trimming took 6 bases from V and 7 from J, leaving 9 bases between them. This CDR3 spans 12 amino acids. CDR1 MNHNY and CDR2 SVGAGI come from the germline V gene (reference sequence). The CDR3 region is CASSYIRGELFF. In DNA form, the CDR3 reads TGTGCCAGCAGCTATATACGCGGGGAGCTGTTTTTT.

The chain carries TRBV6-5 and TRBJ1-1; D remains unclear. Trimming took off 3 bases at V and 4 bases at J, with 15 bases between the two ends. The CDR3 consists of 15 residues. Germline V gene lookup returns CDR1 MNHEY and CDR2 SVGAGI. The CDR3 nucleotides are TGTGCCAGCAGTTATAGGAGGCGGATTGCCACTGAAGCTTTCTTT. Protein sequence: CASSYRRRIATEAFF.

The chain has TRBV28 and TRBJ1-5; D unclear. V was pared by 2 bases and J by 1 base, with 9 bases between. From germline, CDR1 is MDHEN and CDR2 SYDVKM. This CDR3 comprises 15 residues. This chain's CDR3 is CASSLRGGSNQPQHF. The CDR3 DNA is TGTGCCAGCAGTTTACGGGGAGGGAGCAATCAGCCCCAGCATTTT. The variable domain in full, completed from reference TRBV28 and TRBJ1-5, reads DVKVTQSSRYLVKRTGEKVFLECVQDMDHENMFWYRQDPGLGLRLIYFSYDVKMKEKGDIPEGYSVSREKKERFSLILESASTNQTSMYLCASSLRGGSNQPQHFGDGTRLSIL.

This clone was recorded once. CDR3 nucleotide sequence: TGTGCCAGGGGAGGACAGCCCCAGCATTTT. The encoded protein is CARGGQPQHF. The chain combines TRBV6-5 with TRBJ1-5; D call uncertain. V was clipped by 9 bases and J by 7 bases, with 7 bases between them. The CDR3 sequence is 10 residues long. Germline loops: CDR1 MNHEY, CDR2 SVGAGI.

This chain links TRBV5-1 with TRBJ1-4; a weak D match, TRBD1 (5 bases). CDR1 is SGHRS and CDR2 is YFSETQ in the germline V gene. The CDR3 is made up of 15 amino acids. Trimming pared 4 bases from V and 4 bases from J, leaving 14 bases between. DNA of the CDR3: TGCGCCAGCAGCCCGGGGGAGGGGAATAATGAAAAACTGTTTTTT. Protein sequence: CASSPGEGNNEKLFF. Supplemented by reference TRBV5-1 and TRBJ1-4, the full variable domain reads KAGVTQTPRYLIKTRGQQVTLSCSPISGHRSVSWYQQTPGQGLQFLFEYFSETQRNKGNFPGRFSGRQFSNSRSEMNVSTLELGDSALYLCASSPGEGNNEKLFFGSGTQLSVL.

The chain links TRBV6-1 to TRBJ1-6; 11 bases align to TRBD1. The V and J ends lost 6 bases and 9 bases, in that order; junction bases with no gene match: 4. Germline V lookup: CDR1 MNHNS, CDR2 SASEGT. The CDR3 is made up of 14 amino acids. The CDR3 loop reads CASSEGQGGSPLHF. DNA for the CDR3: TGTGCCAGCAGCGAGGGACAGGGGGGTTCACCCCTCCACTTT.

This clone appeared a few times. The chain employs TRBV19 and TRBJ1-5; D not resolved. Germline CDR1 and CDR2: LNHDA and SQIVND (reference sequence). Trimming pared 1 base from V and 7 bases from J, leaving 8 bases between. The CDR3 length is 13 residues. CDR3 loop: CASSIGPSQPQHF. As DNA, the CDR3 is TGTGCCAGTAGTATAGGTCCCTCCCAGCCCCAGCATTTT.